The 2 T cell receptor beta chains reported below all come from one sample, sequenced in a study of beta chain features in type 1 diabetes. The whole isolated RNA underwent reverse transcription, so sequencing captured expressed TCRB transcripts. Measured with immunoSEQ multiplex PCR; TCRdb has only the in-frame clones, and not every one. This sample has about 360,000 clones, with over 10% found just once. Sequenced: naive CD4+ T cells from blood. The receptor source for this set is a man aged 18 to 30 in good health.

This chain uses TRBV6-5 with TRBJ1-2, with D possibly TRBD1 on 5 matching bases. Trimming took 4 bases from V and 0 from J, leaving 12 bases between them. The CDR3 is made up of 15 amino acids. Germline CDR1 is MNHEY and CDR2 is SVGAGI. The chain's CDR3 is CASSSPDIANYGYTF. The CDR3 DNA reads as TGTGCCAGCAGTTCCCCGGACATTGCTAACTATGGCTACACCTTC.

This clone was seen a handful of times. The CDR3 loop is CASSEARTGMGEQYF. The CDR3 DNA reads TGTGCCAGCAGTGAAGCAAGGACAGGGATGGGCGAGCAGTACTTC. The chain couples TRBV2 to TRBJ2-7; 8 bases line up with TRBD1. In germline, CDR1 is SNHLY, CDR2 FYNNEI. The trim removed 0 bases at V and 6 bases at J, leaving 7 bases unmatched. The CDR3 consists of 15 residues.